This TCR beta chain was recorded in a study of shared clonotypes between healthy human individuals (dated by TCRdb to the early 2020s). The study in broad terms: Three men and two women, aged 18 to 49 years, made up the cohort. To increase sequencing depth and limit assay-specific biases, TCR repertoire library preparation and sequencing were carried out by different laboratories using diverse techniques. Between about 0.9 and 9 billion PBMCs per donor were obtained by leukapheresis. To estimate repertoire size and how much clonotypes are shared between individuals, the study performed deep sequencing of blood TCR repertoires from 4 to 6 healthy adults. For each donor, three plates each were used for CD4 naive and CD4 memory, two plates were used for CD8 naive, and one plate was used for CD8 memory. Broad study findings and their caveats: Around 5% of naive CD4, 3.5% of naive CD8, about 2.5% of memory CD4, and over 0.35% of memory CD8 clonotypes were shared across several donors. Naive subsets generally had larger estimated clonotype richness than memory subsets. Clonotypes shared by all four sorted-subset donors showed higher generation probabilities than non-shared clonotypes. Incomplete sequencing was indicated by rarefaction of sorted-subset datasets, despite the large sequencing depth. Pairwise subsampling led to the expectation that sequencing depth would affect the degree of clonotype sharing among donors. Sampling was limited to blood, and TCR repertoires in tissue likely differ from TCR repertoires in blood. Because the study included a small number of donors, the genetic and exposure-history diversity represented was limited.

This clone was seen only a few times. Its target antigen remains unknown. The input lacks base qualities; no much larger clone sits a single base away. TCR CDR3 regions were amplified from genomic DNA by multiplex PCR using the deep immunoSEQ assay. Extracted genomic DNA from each cell subset was spread evenly across all wells of several immunoSEQ 96-well plates, with each plate serving as a replicate. For sorted subsets, each replicate PCR was loaded with 200 ng genomic DNA, equivalent to some 31,000 T cell genomes. Purified libraries were quantified with a Qubit 3.0 fluorometer, sized on a Bioanalyzer 2100, and re-quantified with the KAPA Library Quantification kit. Every immunoSEQ 96-well plate was sequenced on a dedicated single-read 150-cycle Illumina NextSeq 550 flow cell. Under the source paper's analysis protocol: Because the immunoSEQ output held only junctional sequences and lacked quality scores, the filtering could not match the filtering applied to full-length reads. To assign V/J genes and CDR3, sequences were annotated using PyIR, a Python wrapper for IgBLAST v1.9, with IMGT germline references. Any read was removed if the V/J assignment was weak (E-value above 1e-6), the CDR3 was missing, or the read contained stop codons, out-of-frame junctions, or ambiguous translated residues. A V3J clonotype was defined by an identical inferred V gene, J gene, and CDR3 amino acid sequence. Percentage overlap between repertoires was computed as shared unique clonotypes divided by the size of the smaller repertoire. Richness of each repertoire was evaluated using RTK rarefaction, the Chao1 estimator, and Recon v2.1 estimates of unobserved clonotypes. Generation probabilities were computed with OLGA for all TCRbeta clonotypes obtained by the gDNA method from four donors. The immuneACCESS repertoire file appears here via TCRdb, limited to in-frame rearrangements. These files lack a portion of the clones; in checked studies, under half of the deficit traces to unresolved V genes, and the cause of the others is not known. The V and J calls and the clone size are those of that table, but D and trimming were determined from the DNA. This sample lists millions of clones; more than 80% were detected once. The ten most abundant clones make up under 0.15% of the sample.

The donors were healthy, HIV-negative adults with no recently reported acute infections or vaccinations. Every donor was a Caucasian adult living in Nashville, Tennessee, USA. Magnetic negative selection was used to enrich CD4+ T cells, after which naive cells were positively selected on CD45RA and the negative fraction became the memory subset. Blood was obtained by leukapheresis, after which PBMCs were separated by Ficoll-Histopaque density gradient centrifugation and cryopreserved in liquid nitrogen vapor phase. Analytical flow cytometry was used to check the purity and quantity of each magnetically sorted T cell population. Genomic DNA was isolated from every sorted fraction and measured by UV absorbance on a Nanodrop 2000c. The germline V gene encodes CDR1 MNHEY and CDR2 SVGAGI. The trim is 6 bases for V and 5 bases for J, with a gap of 13 bases between the germline ends. From the cysteine up to the phenylalanine, the CDR3 has a length of 13 residues. This entry keeps only the CDR3 DNA: 39 bases, framed from base 1.

The sequence was obtained from a man younger than 35 in good health. Sequencing was done on a sample of naive CD4+ T cells sorted from blood. The cell subset or site label of this sample denotes: CD45RA+ positively selected. The chain joins TRBV6-5 to TRBJ1-1; matching of 5 bases hints at TRBD1 as the D gene. The nucleotide sequence reads as follows: TGTGCCAGCAGAACTCAGGGCTATACTGAAGCTTTCTTT. Its amino acids are CASRTQGYTEAFF.